This T cell receptor (beta chain) was documented in a study of cytomegalovirus exposure and HLA in healthy donors. Findings of the study overall: Later analysis reportedly placed an Asian-associated ancestry cluster below the roughly 640-donor mean in N-insertions. In a later analysis, at a false discovery rate of 0.05, about 16,000 TCR beta sequences matched HLA alleles.

With 60 Vbeta and 13 Jbeta primers, the PCR was carried out. Profiled with immunoSEQ multiplex PCR; TCRdb holds only in-frame clones, not every one. The table records approximately 190,000 clones, roughly four fifths of them present only once. This clone was found a few times. Its specificity is unknown. The V gene's germline CDR1 is MDHEN and CDR2 SYDVKM. The germline V and J ends were trimmed by 6 bases and 7 bases, with 9 bases remaining between them. CDR3 length: 11 residues. This sequence was found in a woman aged 45-60 years in good health and CMV-seropositive. The sample was PBMCs. This chain links TRBV28 with TRBJ1-2; D gene uncertain. The CDR3, as DNA: TGTGCCAGCAGCAAAAGTAGTGGCTACACCTTC. Translation: CASSKSSGYTF.